The 12 T cell receptor beta chains below were found in one sample sequenced in a study of blood T cell repertoires in COVID-19. Repertoires were generated with immunoSEQ multiplex PCR, while TCRdb's copy carries only in-frame clones and drops some. Of 85,000 to 95,000 clones in the sample, 75% to 90% were seen once. The specimen was peripheral blood. The receptor source for this set is a woman of 80 years or more with active COVID-19.

This clone was counted a single time. This chain joins TRBV10-3 and TRBJ2-3; 8 nucleotides match TRBD2. Germline CDR1 ENHRY, CDR2 SYGVKD. This CDR3 comprises 11 residues. Trimming at V came to 11 bases and at J to 4 bases, leaving 2 bases not matched to a gene. Here the CDR3 reads CAVGRADTQYF. The CDR3 DNA reads TGTGCCGTCGGGAGGGCAGATACGCAGTATTTT.

This chain joins TRBV28 and TRBJ2-2, with D possibly TRBD2 on 6 matching bases. The CDR3 length is 16 residues. Trimming cost V 5 bases and J 6 bases, with 19 bases left between them. Germline V gene data show CDR1 as MDHEN and CDR2 as SYDVKM. The CDR3 sequence: CASSTGDRESPGELFF. In DNA, the CDR3 is TGTGCCAGCAGTACGGGAGACAGAGAAAGCCCCGGGGAGCTGTTTTTT.

This clone has only one observation. In nucleotides, the CDR3 is TGTGCCAGCAGCCAACCATGGGAGCGGGGGAGCACAGATACGCAGTATTTT. Translation: CASSQPWERGSTDTQYF. The chain recombines TRBV13 with TRBJ2-3; 8 bases fit TRBD2. The length of the CDR3 is 17 residues. After removal of 5 bases from V and 0 bases from J, the junction contained 10 bases not matched to a gene. From germline, CDR1 is PRHDT and CDR2 FYEKMQ (reference sequence).

This sequence joins TRBV11-2 and TRBJ2-5; 9 bases match TRBD2. Trimming at V came to 7 bases and at J to 4 bases, leaving 16 bases not matched to a gene. Germline assignment: CDR1 SGHAT and CDR2 FQNNGV. The CDR3 contains 17 residues. CDR3 sequence (DNA): TGTGCCAGCACTCTAGGGGGGCTAGCGGGACTGAGAGAGACCCAGTACTTC. Residues: CASTLGGLAGLRETQYF.

V usage is TRBV20-1 and J usage is TRBJ2-5; tentatively, D is TRBD2 (6 bases). Germline V gene data show CDR1 as DFQATT and CDR2 as SNEGSKA (reference sequence). This CDR3 comprises 11 residues. V dropped 7 bases and J dropped 5 bases, with 11 bases sitting between them. CDR3 coding DNA: TGCAGTGGGGGAGGAAAGGAGACCCAGTACTTC. Amino acids: CSGGGKETQYF.

The chain employs TRBV2 and TRBJ2-5; 8 bases align to TRBD1. The trim removed 6 bases at V and 4 bases at J, leaving 7 bases unmatched. CDR1 is SNHLY and CDR2 is FYNNEI in the germline V gene. The CDR3 has 14 amino acids. The CDR3 DNA sequence: TGTGCCAGCAGCGACGGACAGGGAGGAGAGACCCAGTACTTC. It encodes CASSDGQGGETQYF.

This clone was recorded a few times. This rearrangement joins TRBV27 to TRBJ2-2, with D perhaps TRBD1 (5 bases). This CDR3 contains 16 residues. Germline CDR1 is MNHEY and CDR2 is SMNVEV (reference sequence). Trimming cost V 3 bases and J 5 bases, with 16 bases left between them. The CDR3 sequence is CASSFLGQGKTGELFF. CDR3 nucleotide sequence: TGTGCCAGCAGTTTCCTGGGGCAGGGAAAAACCGGGGAGCTGTTTTTT.

J is TRBJ2-7 and V is TRBV28, with D tentatively TRBD1 (6 bases). From germline, CDR1 is MDHEN and CDR2 SYDVKM. CDR3 length: 13 residues. V gave up 10 bases and J gave up 2 bases, with 15 bases separating them. The CDR3 spells CATRDTITYEQYF. CDR3 bases: TGTGCCACCAGGGACACCATAACCTACGAGCAGTACTTC.

The gene calls are TRBV5-1 and TRBJ2-1; 7 nucleotides match TRBD1. Germline V lookup: CDR1 SGHRS, CDR2 YFSETQ. Losses at the gene ends were 3 bases for V and 11 bases for J; bases not matched to a gene: 2. The CDR3 is 11 residues long. The CDR3 region is CASSSDRKQFF. The CDR3 nucleotides are TGCGCCAGCAGCTCGGACAGGAAGCAGTTCTTC.

V and J are TRBV20-1 and TRBJ2-7, with D perhaps matching TRBD2 (6 bases). This CDR3 contains 11 residues. CDR1 and CDR2 (germline): DFQATT, SNEGSKA (reference sequence). The V and J ends lost 7 bases and 2 bases respectively, with 9 bases between them. CDR3 region: CSGGGTYEQYF. The CDR3 DNA follows: TGCAGTGGTGGAGGGACCTACGAGCAGTACTTC.

The CDR3 reads CASSPRGELLNYGYTF. CDR3 DNA sequence: TGTGCCAGCAGCCCCCGCGGTGAGTTATTGAACTATGGCTACACCTTC. This sequence joins TRBV9 and TRBJ1-2; no clear D gene. The germline V and J ends were trimmed by 4 bases and 2 bases, with 18 bases remaining between them. CDR1 is SGDLS, CDR2 YYNGEE, per germline. This CDR3 has 16 residues.

The chain is built from TRBV18 and TRBJ2-7; 8 nucleotides agree with TRBD2. This CDR3 spans 15 amino acids. V lost 0 bases and J lost 2; bases outside the gene matches: 3. Germline assignment: CDR1 KGHSH and CDR2 LQKENI. In DNA form, the CDR3 reads TGTGCCAGCTCACCACCTAGCGGGACGCCCTACGAGCAGTACTTC. It translates to CASSPPSGTPYEQYF.